Following are 11 T cell receptor beta chains from one sample sequenced in a study of tumor and adjacent non-tumor tissue in lung cancer. Three rounds of nested PCR, following a modified ARM-PCR protocol, produced the TCRbeta library. TCRdb reprocessed the multiplex PCR reads with MiXCR, giving one entry per CDR3 protein. The sample contains about 43,000 distinct CDR3 sequences, roughly 60% of which appear only once. No cell sorting was done before RNA was extracted from the tissue. Distant lung tissue was collected more than 3 cm away from the tumor edge. The material sequenced was distant non-tumor lung tissue. Every receptor here comes from a man between 45 and 60 years old with non-small cell lung cancer.

This clonotype has only a few counts. This rearrangement joins TRBV11-2 to TRBJ2-7; 9 positions match TRBD1. Per germline, CDR1 SGHAT and CDR2 FQNNGV. The trim removed 6 bases at V and 3 bases at J, leaving 9 bases unmatched. This CDR3 is 15 amino acids long. The CDR3 sequence is CASSYGQGPDYEQYF. In DNA form, the CDR3 reads TGTGCCAGCAGTTATGGACAGGGGCCCGACTACGAGCAGTACTTC.

Details on this clonotype: This could be a read error, since a much larger clone is one nucleotide away. The chain joins TRBV12-3 or TRBV12-4 to TRBJ2-1; perhaps TRBD2 as D (7 bases). The germline V and J ends were trimmed by 7 bases and 7 bases, with 17 bases remaining between them. The CDR3 runs to 14 residues. CDR3: CASKGSRGGNEQFF. The CDR3 coding sequence is TGTGCCAGCAAAGGGAGTAGGGGGGGGAATGAGCAGTTCTTC.

This clonotype was found many times. This sequence joins TRBV29-1 and TRBJ2-6; TRBD2 is a possible D gene (5 bases). The germline V gene has CDR1 SQVTM and CDR2 ANQGSEA. The CDR3 length is 16 residues. The V and J ends lost 8 bases and 0 bases respectively, with 17 bases between them. The CDR3: CSIRTRDSSGANVLTF. CDR3 bases: TGCAGCATCCGCACCCGGGATTCCTCTGGGGCCAACGTCCTGACTTTC.

On this clonotype: One end of the junction does not line up with germline, which may come from a read error. The CDR3 DNA reads as TGTGCCAGCAGCTTAGCTGGGGACAACCATCCGCCCTTC. Its translation: CASSLAGDNHPPF. The chain has TRBV7-9 and TRBJ1-2; D is possibly TRBD1 (6 bases). The CDR3 totals 13 residues. Germline V gene lookup returns CDR1 SEHNR and CDR2 FQNEAQ (reference sequence).

The chain has TRBV11-2 and TRBJ2-3; maybe TRBD2 (5 bases). Trimming took 2 bases from V and 8 from J, leaving 17 bases between them. This CDR3 region has 15 residues. Germline V gene sequence: CDR1 SGHAT, CDR2 FQNNGV. CDR3 sequence: CASSLMSSSISTQYF. In DNA form, the CDR3 reads TGTGCCAGCAGCTTAATGTCATCTAGCATAAGTACGCAGTATTTT.

This clonotype was counted at least ten times. J is TRBJ2-2 and V is TRBV20-1; TRBD1 is a possible D gene (5 bases). The CDR3 has 13 amino acids. Germline assignment: CDR1 DFQATT and CDR2 SNEGSKA (reference sequence). The V and J ends lost 4 bases and 1 base respectively, with 7 bases between them. The CDR3 region is CSAKGKNTGELFF. The CDR3 DNA reads TGCAGTGCTAAGGGGAAGAACACCGGGGAGCTGTTTTTT.

About this clonotype itself: A much larger clone lies a single base off, so this may be a read error. This chain uses TRBV6-2 or TRBV6-3 with TRBJ2-3; D possibly corresponds to TRBD2 (6 bases). The CDR3 sequence is 15 residues long. Germline V lookup: CDR1 MNHEY, CDR2 SVGEGT. For the CDR3, the DNA is TGTACCAGCAGTTACGCTAAGCTAGCGAGAGATACGCAGTATTTT. It encodes CTSSYAKLARDTQYF.

The chain joins TRBV20-1 to TRBJ1-5; D gene unclear. Germline CDR1 and CDR2: DFQATT and SNEGSKA (reference sequence). This CDR3 region has 13 residues. V lost 7 bases, J lost 1 base, and 11 bases lay in between. In DNA form, the CDR3 reads TGCAGTGATAGGGCGGGGAGCAATCAGCCCCAGCATTTT. It codes for CSDRAGSNQPQHF.

A word on this clonotype: Since a much larger clone is just one base distant, this may be a read error. The chain carries TRBV5-1 and TRBJ2-7, with D uncertain. The CDR3 covers 14 residues. The V gene lost 4 bases and the J gene lost 2 bases, with 13 bases spanning the gap. Germline-derived CDR1 and CDR2 are SGHRS and YFSETQ. The CDR3 is CASSLVYPTYEQYF. The CDR3 DNA is TGCGCCAGCAGCCTCGTCTACCCGACCTACGAGCAGTACTTC.

In the case of this clonotype: Mismatch with germline at one junction end may stem from a read error. V is TRBV29-1 and J is TRBJ2-5, with 10 positions matching TRBD2. Looked up from germline, CDR1 is SQVTM and CDR2 is ANQGSEA. This CDR3 spans 12 amino acids. The CDR3, as DNA: TGCAGGGTCTGGACTAGCGGTCAGACCCTGTACTTC. Protein sequence: CRVWTSGQTLYF.

This clonotype was seen once. This rearrangement joins TRBV13 to TRBJ1-6, with a tentative D call TRBD1 (6 bases). Germline loops: CDR1 PRHDT, CDR2 FYEKMQ (reference sequence). V was trimmed by 0 bases and J by 5 bases, leaving 11 bases between them. This CDR3 comprises 16 residues. CDR3 DNA sequence: TGTGCCAGCAGCTTAGGCCTCAGGGGACATAATTCACCCCTCCACTTT. Amino acid sequence: CASSLGLRGHNSPLHF.